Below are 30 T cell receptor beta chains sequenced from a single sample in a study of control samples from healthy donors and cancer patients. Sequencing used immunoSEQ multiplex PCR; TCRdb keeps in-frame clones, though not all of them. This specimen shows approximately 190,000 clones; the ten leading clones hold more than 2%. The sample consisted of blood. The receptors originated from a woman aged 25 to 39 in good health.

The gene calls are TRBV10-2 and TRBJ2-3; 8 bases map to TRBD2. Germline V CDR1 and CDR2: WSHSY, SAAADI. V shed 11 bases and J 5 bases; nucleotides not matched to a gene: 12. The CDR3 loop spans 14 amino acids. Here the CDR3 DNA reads TGCGCCGCCTCTGGCGGGGGGTTCGTAGATACGCAGTATTTT. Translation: CAASGGGFVDTQYF.

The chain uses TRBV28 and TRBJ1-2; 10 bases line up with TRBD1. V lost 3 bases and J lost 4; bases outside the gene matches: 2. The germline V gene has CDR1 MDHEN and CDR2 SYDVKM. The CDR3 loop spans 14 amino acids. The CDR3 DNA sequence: TGTGCCAGCAGTTTGGGACAGGGGATCTATGGCTACACCTTC. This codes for CASSLGQGIYGYTF.

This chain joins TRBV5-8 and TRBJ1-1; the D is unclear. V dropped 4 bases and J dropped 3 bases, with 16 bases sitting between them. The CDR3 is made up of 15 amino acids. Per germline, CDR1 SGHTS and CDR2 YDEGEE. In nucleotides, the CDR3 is TGTGCCAGCAGCCTCTTCCCGGGAGGATACACTGAAGCTTTCTTT. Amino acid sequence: CASSLFPGGYTEAFF.

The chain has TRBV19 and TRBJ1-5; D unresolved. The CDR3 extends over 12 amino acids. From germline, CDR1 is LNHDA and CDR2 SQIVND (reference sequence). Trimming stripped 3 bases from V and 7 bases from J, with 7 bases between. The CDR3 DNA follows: TGTGCCAGTAGTATGGGAACCCAGCCCCAGCATTTT. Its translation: CASSMGTQPQHF.

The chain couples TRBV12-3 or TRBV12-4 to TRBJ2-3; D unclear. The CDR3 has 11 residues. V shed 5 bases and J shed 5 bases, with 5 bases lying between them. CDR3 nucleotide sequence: TGTGCCAGCAGTCAAGGAGATACGCAGTATTTT. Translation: CASSQGDTQYF.

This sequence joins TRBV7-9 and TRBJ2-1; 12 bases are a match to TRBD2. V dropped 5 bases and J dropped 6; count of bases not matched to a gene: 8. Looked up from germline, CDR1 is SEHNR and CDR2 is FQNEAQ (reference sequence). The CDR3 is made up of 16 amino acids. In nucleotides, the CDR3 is TGTGCCAGCAGCAATCGGACTAGCGGGGTGGGCAATGAGCAGTTCTTC. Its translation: CASSNRTSGVGNEQFF. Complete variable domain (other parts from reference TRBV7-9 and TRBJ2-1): DTGVSQNPRHKITKRGQNVTFRCDPISEHNRLYWYRQTLGQGPEFLTYFQNEAQLEKSRLLSDRFSAERPKGSFSTLEIQRTEQGDSAMYLCASSNRTSGVGNEQFFGPGTRLTVL.

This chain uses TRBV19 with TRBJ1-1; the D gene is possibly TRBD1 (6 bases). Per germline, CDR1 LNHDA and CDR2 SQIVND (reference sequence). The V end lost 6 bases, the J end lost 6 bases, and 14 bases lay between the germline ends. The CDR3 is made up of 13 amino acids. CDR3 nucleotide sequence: TGTGCCAGTAGCCTCAGGGGTAGGGCTGAAGCTTTCTTT. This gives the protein CASSLRGRAEAFF.

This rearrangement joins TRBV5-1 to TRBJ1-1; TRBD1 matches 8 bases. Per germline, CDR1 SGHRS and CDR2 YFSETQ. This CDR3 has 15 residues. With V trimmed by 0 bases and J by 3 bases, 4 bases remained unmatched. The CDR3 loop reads CASSLGSTGDTEAFF. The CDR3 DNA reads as TGCGCCAGCAGCTTGGGGTCGACAGGGGACACTGAAGCTTTCTTT.

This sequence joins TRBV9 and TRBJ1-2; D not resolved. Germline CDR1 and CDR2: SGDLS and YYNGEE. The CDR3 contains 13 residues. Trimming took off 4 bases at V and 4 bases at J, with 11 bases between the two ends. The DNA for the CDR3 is TGTGCCAGCAGCCCCCCAGGCGTCTATGGCTACACCTTC. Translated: CASSPPGVYGYTF.

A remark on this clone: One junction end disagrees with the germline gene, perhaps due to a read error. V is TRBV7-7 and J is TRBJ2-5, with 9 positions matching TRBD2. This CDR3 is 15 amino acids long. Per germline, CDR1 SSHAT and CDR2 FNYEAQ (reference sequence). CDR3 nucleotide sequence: TGTGCTAGCACTCGCGGGGGGGTTGGCTTGGAGACCCAGTACTTC. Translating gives CASTRGGVGLETQYF.

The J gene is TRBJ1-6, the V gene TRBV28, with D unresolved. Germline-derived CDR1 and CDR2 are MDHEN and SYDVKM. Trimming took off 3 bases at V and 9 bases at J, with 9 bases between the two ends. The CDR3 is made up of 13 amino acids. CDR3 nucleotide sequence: TGTGCCAGCAGTTTGGGTGCTATTTCACCCCTCCACTTT. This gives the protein CASSLGAISPLHF.

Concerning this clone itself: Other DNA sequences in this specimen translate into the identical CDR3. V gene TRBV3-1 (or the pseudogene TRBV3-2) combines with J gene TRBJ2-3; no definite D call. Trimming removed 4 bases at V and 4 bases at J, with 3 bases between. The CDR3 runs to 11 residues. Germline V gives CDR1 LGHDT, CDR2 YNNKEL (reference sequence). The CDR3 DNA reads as TGTGCCAGCAGCCTCTCAGATACGCAGTATTTT. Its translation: CASSLSDTQYF.

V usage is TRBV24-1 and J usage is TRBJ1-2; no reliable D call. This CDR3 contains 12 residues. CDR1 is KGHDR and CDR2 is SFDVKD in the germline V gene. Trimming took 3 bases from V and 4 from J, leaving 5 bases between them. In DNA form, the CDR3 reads TGTGCCACCAGTGATCCAGGCTATGGCTACACCTTC. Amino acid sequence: CATSDPGYGYTF.

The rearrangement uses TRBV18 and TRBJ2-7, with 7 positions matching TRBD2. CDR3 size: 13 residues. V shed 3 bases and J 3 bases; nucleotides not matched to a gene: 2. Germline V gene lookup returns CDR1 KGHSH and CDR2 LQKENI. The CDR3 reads CASSPPGGYEQYF. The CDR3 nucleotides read TGTGCCAGCTCACCCCCGGGGGGCTACGAGCAGTACTTC.

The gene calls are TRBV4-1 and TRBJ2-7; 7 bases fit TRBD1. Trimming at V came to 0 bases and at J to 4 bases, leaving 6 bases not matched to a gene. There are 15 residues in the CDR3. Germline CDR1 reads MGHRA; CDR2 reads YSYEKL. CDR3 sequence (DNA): TGCGCCAGCAGCCAAGAACAGGGGTTTATTTACGAGCAGTACTTC. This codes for CASSQEQGFIYEQYF.

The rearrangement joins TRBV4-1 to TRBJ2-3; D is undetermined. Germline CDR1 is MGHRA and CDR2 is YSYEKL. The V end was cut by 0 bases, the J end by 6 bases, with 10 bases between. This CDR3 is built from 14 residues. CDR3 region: CASSQDVGSDTQYF. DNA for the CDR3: TGCGCCAGCAGCCAAGATGTAGGGTCGGATACGCAGTATTTT.

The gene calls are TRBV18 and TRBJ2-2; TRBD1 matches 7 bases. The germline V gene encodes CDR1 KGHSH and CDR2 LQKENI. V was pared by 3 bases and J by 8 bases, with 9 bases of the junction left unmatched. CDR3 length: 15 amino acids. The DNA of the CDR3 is TGTGCCAGCTCACCCCAGCCTGGGGGACAGGGGGAGCTGTTTTTT. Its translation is CASSPQPGGQGELFF.

Here the CDR3 DNA reads TGTGCCGGGACAGGGGTCCGGGGGACTGAAGCTTTCTTT. Encoded protein: CAGTGVRGTEAFF. The rearrangement joins TRBV7-9 to TRBJ1-1, with TRBD1 identical over 10 bases. This CDR3 comprises 13 residues. After removal of 11 bases from V and 5 bases from J, the junction contained 8 bases not matched to a gene. The germline V gene encodes CDR1 SEHNR and CDR2 FQNEAQ (reference sequence).

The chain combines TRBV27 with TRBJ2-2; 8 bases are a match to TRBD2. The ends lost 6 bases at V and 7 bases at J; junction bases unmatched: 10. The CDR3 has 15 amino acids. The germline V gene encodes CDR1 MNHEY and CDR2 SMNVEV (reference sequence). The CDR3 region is CASSDSGAVGGELFF. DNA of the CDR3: TGTGCCAGCAGCGATAGCGGGGCTGTCGGCGGGGAGCTGTTTTTT.

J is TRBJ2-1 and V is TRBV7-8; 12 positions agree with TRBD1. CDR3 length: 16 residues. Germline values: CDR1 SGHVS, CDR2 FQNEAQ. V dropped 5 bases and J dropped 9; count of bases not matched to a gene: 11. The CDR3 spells CASSPPGQGAATEQFF. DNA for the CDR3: TGTGCCAGCAGCCCACCGGGACAGGGGGCGGCTACTGAGCAGTTCTTC.

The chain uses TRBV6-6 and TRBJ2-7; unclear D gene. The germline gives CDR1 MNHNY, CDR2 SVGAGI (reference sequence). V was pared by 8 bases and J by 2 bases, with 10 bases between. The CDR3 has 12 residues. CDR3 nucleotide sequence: TGTGCCAGCGCTGGAGAGACCTACGAGCAGTACTTC. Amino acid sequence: CASAGETYEQYF.

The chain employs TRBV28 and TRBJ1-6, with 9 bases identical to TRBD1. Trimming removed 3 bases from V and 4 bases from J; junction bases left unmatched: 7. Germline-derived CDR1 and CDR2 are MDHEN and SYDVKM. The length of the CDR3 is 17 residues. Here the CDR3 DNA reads TGTGCCAGCAGTTTTATCACGACAGGGGGATATAATTCACCCCTCCACTTT. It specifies CASSFITTGGYNSPLHF.

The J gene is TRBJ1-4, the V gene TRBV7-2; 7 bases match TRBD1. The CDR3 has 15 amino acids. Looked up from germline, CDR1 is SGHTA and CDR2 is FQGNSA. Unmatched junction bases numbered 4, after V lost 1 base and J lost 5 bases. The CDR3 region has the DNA TGTGCCAGCAGCTTAGTGGGGACAGTAAATGAAAAACTGTTTTTT. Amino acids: CASSLVGTVNEKLFF.

The CDR3 loop is CASSPKTGNTEAFF. In DNA, the CDR3 is TGCGCCAGCAGCCCAAAGACGGGGAACACTGAAGCTTTCTTT. This chain uses TRBV5-1 with TRBJ1-1, with D uncertain. V was pared by 4 bases and J by 1 base, with 11 bases between. Germline lookup yields CDR1 SGHRS and CDR2 YFSETQ. The CDR3 runs to 14 residues.

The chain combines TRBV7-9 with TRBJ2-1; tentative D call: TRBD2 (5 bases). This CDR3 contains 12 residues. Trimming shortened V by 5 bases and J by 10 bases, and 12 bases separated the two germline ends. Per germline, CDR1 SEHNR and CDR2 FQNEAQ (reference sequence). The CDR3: CASSIQRPEQFF. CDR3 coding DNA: TGTGCCAGCAGCATCCAGCGGCCCGAGCAGTTCTTC.

The CDR3, as DNA: TGTGCCAGCAGTTTATCCGCTGCTAACTATGGCTACACCTTC. Encoded protein: CASSLSAANYGYTF. This chain connects TRBV27 to TRBJ1-2; D gene ambiguous. V lost 0 bases and J 0 bases, leaving 5 bases between the germline ends. This CDR3 is built from 14 residues. Per the germline V gene, CDR1 is MNHEY and CDR2 is SMNVEV (reference sequence).

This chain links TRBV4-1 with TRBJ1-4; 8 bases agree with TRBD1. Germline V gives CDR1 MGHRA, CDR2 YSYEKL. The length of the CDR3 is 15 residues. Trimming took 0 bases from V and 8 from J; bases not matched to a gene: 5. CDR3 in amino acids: CASSQEDREGEKLFF. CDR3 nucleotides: TGCGCCAGCAGCCAAGAGGACAGGGAAGGAGAAAAACTGTTTTTT.

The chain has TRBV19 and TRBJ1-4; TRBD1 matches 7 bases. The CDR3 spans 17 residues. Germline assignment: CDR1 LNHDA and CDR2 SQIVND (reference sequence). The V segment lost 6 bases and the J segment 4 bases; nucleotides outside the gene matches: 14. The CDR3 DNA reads TGTGCCAGTAGCACCCGACAGGGCCGACCACTTAATGAAAAACTGTTTTTT. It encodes CASSTRQGRPLNEKLFF.

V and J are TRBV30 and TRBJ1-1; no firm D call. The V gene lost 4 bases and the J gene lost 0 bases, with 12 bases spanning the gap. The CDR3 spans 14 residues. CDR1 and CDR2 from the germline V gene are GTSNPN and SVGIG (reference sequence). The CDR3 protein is CAWNLEALNTEAFF. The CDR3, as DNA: TGTGCCTGGAATCTGGAAGCCTTGAACACTGAAGCTTTCTTT. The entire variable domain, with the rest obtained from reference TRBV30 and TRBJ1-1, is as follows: SQTIHQWPATLVQPVGSPLSLECTVEGTSNPNLYWYRQAAGRGLQLLFYSVGIGQISSEVPQNLSASRPQDRQFILSSKKLLLSDSGFYLCAWNLEALNTEAFFGQGTRLTVV.

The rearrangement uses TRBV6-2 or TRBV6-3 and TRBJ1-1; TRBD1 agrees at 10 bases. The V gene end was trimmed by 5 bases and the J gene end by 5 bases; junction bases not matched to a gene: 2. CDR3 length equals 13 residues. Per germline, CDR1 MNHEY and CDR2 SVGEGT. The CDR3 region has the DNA TGTGCCAGCAGTCGGGGACAGGGGACTGAAGCTTTCTTT. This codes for CASSRGQGTEAFF.